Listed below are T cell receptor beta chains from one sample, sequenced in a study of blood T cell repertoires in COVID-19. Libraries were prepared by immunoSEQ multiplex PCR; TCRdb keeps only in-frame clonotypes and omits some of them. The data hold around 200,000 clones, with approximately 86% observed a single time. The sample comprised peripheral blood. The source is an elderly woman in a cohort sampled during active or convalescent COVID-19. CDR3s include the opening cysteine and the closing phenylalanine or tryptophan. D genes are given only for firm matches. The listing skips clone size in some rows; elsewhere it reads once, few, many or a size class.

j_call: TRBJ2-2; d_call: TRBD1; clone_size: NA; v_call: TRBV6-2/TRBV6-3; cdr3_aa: CASSGQGDTGELFF; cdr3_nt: TGTGCCAGCAGTGGACAGGGGGACACCGGGGAGCTGTTTTTT
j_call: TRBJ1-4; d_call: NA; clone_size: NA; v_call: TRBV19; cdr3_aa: CASSMATGPYEKLFF; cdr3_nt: TGTGCCAGTAGTATGGCGACAGGACCCTATGAAAAACTGTTTTTT
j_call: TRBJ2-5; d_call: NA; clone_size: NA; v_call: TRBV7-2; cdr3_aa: CASNGATGETQYF; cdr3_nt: TGTGCCAGCAATGGGGCCACCGGGGAGACCCAGTACTTC
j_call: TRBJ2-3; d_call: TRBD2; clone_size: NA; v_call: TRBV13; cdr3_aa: CASSHGLAGGRDTQYF; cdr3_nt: TGTGCCAGCAGCCACGGACTAGCGGGGGGCAGGGATACGCAGTATTTT
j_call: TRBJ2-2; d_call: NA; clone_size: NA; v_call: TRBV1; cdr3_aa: CTSSQASGDTGELFF; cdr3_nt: TGCACCAGCAGCCAAGCTAGCGGGGACACCGGGGAGCTGTTTTTT
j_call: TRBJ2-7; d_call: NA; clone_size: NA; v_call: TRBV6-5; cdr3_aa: CASTTSGNSYEQYF; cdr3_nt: TGTGCCAGCACCACATCCGGGAACTCCTACGAGCAGTACTTC
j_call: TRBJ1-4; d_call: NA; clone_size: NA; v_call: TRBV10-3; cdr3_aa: CAIRDSLNEKLFF; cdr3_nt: TGTGCCATCAGGGACAGCCTTAATGAAAAACTGTTTTTT
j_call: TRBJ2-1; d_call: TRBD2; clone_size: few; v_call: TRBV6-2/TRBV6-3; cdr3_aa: CASSYRAAGGSNEQFF; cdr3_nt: TGTGCCAGCAGTTATAGGGCAGCGGGAGGTAGCAATGAGCAGTTCTTC
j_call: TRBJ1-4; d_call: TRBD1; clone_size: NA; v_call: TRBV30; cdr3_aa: CACHPWVGQGTSLNEKLFF; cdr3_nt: TGTGCCTGCCATCCTTGGGTGGGACAGGGGACGTCCCTAAATGAAAAACTGTTTTTT
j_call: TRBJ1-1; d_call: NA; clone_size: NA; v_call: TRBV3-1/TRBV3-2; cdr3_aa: CASSQGGGATEAFF; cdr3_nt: TGTGCCAGCAGCCAAGGGGGTGGGGCCACTGAAGCTTTCTTT
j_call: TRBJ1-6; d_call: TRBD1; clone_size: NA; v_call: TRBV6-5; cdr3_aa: CASSLLDRGSSPLHF; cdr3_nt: TGTGCCAGCAGTCTACTGGACAGGGGGAGTTCACCCCTCCACTTT
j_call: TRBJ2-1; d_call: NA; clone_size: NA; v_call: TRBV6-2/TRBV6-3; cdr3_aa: CASSYRESGNEQFF; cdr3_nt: TGTGCCAGCAGTTACCGGGAGTCGGGTAATGAGCAGTTCTTC
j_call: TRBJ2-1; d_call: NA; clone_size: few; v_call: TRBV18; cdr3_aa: CASSPNGQSLPSYNEQFF; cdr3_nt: TGTGCCAGCTCACCAAACGGACAGTCCCTACCCTCCTACAATGAGCAGTTCTTC
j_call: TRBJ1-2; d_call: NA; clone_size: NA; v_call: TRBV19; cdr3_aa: CASSMEGRVYGYTF; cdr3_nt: TGTGCCAGTAGTATGGAGGGGAGGGTCTATGGCTACACCTTC
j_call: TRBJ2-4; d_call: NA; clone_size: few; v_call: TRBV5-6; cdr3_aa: CASSSIRAGQNIQYF; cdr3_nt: TGTGCCAGCAGCTCGATTAGGGCGGGTCAAAACATTCAGTACTTC
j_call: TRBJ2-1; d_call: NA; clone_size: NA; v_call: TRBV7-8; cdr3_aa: CASSYPSGSSYNEQFF; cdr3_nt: TGTGCCAGCAGCTATCCTTCCGGTAGCTCCTACAATGAGCAGTTCTTC
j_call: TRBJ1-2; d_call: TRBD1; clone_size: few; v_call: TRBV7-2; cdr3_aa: CASSSGQGPVKGGYTF; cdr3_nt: TGTGCCAGCAGCTCGGGACAGGGGCCCGTCAAAGGTGGCTACACCTTC
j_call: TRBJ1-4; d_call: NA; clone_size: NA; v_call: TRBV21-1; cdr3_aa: CASSKGPDRPMLATNEKLFF; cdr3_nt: TGTGCCAGCAGCAAAGGACCCGACAGGCCGATGCTAGCAACTAATGAAAAACTGTTTTTT
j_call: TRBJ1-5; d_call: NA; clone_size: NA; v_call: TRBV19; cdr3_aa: CASSLQRGDNQPQHF; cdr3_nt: TGTGCCAGTAGCTTGCAGCGCGGGGACAATCAGCCCCAGCATTTT
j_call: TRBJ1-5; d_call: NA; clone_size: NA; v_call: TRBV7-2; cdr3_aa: CASSLGIREPQHF; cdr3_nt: TGTGCCAGCAGCTTAGGCATCCGCGAGCCCCAGCATTTT
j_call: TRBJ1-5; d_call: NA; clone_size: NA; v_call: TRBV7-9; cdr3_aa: CASSSQGGGNQPQHF; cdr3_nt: TGTGCCAGCAGCTCCCAAGGGGGGGGGAACCAGCCCCAGCATTTT
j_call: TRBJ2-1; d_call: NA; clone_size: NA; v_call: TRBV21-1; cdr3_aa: CASSKGGEGHEEIGTSGRRYEQFF; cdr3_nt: TGTGCCAGCAGCAAAGGGGGTGAGGGACACGAGGAGATTGGGACTAGCGGGAGGAGGTATGAGCAGTTCTTC
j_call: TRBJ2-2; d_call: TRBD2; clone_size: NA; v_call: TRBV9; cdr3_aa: CASSVGGWGGGNTGELFF; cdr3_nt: TGTGCCAGCAGCGTAGGAGGCTGGGGCGGGGGGAACACCGGGGAGCTGTTTTTT
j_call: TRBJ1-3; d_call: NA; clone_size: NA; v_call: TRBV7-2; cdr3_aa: CASQASGNTIYF; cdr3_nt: TGTGCCAGCCAGGCGTCTGGAAACACCATATATTTT
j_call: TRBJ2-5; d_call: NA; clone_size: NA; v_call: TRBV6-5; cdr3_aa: CASDRTTGETQYF; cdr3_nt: TGTGCCAGCGACCGGACAACAGGAGAGACCCAGTACTTC
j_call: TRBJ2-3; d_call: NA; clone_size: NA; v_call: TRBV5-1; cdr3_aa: CASSPRGDTQYF; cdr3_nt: TGCGCCAGCAGCCCACGGGGAGATACGCAGTATTTT
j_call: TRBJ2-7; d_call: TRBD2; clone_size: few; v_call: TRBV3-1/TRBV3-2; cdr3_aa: CASSLLTGGGEQYF; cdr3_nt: TGTGCCAGCAGCCTTCTAACGGGGGGTGGTGAGCAGTACTTC
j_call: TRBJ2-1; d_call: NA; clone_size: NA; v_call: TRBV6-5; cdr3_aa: CASGSRLVSYNEQFF; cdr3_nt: TGTGCCAGCGGCAGTCGACTAGTTTCCTACAATGAGCAGTTCTTC
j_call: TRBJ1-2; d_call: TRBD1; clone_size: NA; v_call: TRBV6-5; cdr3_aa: CASIRDPQGANGYTF; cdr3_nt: TGTGCCAGCATCAGAGATCCACAGGGGGCCAATGGCTACACCTTC
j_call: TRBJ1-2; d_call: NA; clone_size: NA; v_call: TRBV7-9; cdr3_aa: CASSLQGGNYGYTF; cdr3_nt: TGTGCCAGCAGCTTACAGGGCGGTAACTATGGCTACACCTTC
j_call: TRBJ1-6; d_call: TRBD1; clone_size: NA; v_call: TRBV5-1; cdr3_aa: CASRPRTGGNSPLHF; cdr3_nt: TGCGCCAGCAGACCCCGGACAGGGGGGAATTCACCCCTCCACTTT
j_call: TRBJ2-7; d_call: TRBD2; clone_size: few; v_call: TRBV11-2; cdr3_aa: CASSFRGVPTGEQYF; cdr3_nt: TGTGCCAGCAGCTTCCGGGGGGTTCCCACGGGGGAGCAGTACTTC
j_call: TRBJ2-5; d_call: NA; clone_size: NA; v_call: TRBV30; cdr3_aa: CACKFLRGRGETQYF; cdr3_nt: TGTGCCTGTAAATTCTTAAGGGGAAGAGGAGAGACCCAGTACTTC
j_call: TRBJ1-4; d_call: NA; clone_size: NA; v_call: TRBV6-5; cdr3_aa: CASSYRRDNEKLFF; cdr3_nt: TGTGCCAGCAGTTACCGCAGGGATAATGAAAAACTGTTTTTT
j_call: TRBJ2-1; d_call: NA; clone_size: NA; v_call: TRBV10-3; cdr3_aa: CAISFDTINNEQFF; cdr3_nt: TGTGCCATCAGTTTCGACACCATTAACAATGAGCAGTTCTTC
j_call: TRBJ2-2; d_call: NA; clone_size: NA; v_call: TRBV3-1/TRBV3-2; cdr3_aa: CASNNVAAGELFF; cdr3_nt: TGTGCCAGCAACAACGTAGCGGCCGGGGAGCTGTTTTTT
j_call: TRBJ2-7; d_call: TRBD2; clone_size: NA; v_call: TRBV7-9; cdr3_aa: CASSLGTSGGKSREQYF; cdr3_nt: TGTGCCAGCAGCTTAGGGACTAGCGGGGGGAAATCCCGGGAGCAGTACTTC
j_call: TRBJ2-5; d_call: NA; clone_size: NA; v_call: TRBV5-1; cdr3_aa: CASSFSGDFGETQYF; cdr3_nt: TGCGCCAGCAGCTTTTCAGGGGATTTCGGAGAGACCCAGTACTTC
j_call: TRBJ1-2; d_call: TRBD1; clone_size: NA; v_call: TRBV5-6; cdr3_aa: CASSFAGGGGYTF; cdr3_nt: TGTGCCAGCAGCTTTGCAGGGGGAGGTGGCTACACCTTC
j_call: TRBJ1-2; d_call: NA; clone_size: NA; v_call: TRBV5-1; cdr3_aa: CASSLAGRGGYTF; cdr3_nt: TGCGCCAGCAGCTTGGCGGGGAGGGGCGGCTACACCTTC
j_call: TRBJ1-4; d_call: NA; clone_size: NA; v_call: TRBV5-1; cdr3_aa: CASSLEAGVWEKLFF; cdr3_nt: TGCGCCAGCAGCTTGGAGGCAGGGGTATGGGAAAAACTGTTTTTT
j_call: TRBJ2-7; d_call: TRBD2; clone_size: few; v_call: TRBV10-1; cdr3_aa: CASSDPKKASGAYEQYF; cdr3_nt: TGCGCCAGCAGTGACCCTAAAAAGGCTAGCGGGGCCTACGAGCAGTACTTC
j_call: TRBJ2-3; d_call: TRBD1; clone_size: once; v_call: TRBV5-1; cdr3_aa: CASSVDRATDTQYF; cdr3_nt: TGCGCCAGCAGCGTGGACAGGGCCACAGATACGCAGTATTTT
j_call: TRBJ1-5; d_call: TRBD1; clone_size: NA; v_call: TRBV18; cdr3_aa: CASSLGVTGGSQPQHF; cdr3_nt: TGTGCCAGCTCACTCGGGGTGACAGGGGGCAGTCAGCCCCAGCATTTT
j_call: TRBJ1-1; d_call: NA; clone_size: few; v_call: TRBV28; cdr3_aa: CASSPVPGQTGNTEAFF; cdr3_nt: TGTGCCAGCAGTCCCGTCCCGGGACAAACTGGGAACACTGAAGCTTTCTTT
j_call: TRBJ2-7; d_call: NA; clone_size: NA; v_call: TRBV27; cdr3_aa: CASSLRVGGYEQYF; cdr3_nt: TGTGCCAGCAGCCTTCGGGTGGGGGGCTACGAGCAGTACTTC
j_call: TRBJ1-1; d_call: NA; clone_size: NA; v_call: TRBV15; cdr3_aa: CATSRGAWQGNTEAFF; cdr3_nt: TGTGCCACCAGCAGAGGGGCGTGGCAAGGGAACACTGAAGCTTTCTTT
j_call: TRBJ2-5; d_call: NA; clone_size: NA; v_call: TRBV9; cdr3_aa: CASSLPGDLETQYF; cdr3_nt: TGTGCCAGCAGCCTCCCGGGAGACTTGGAGACCCAGTACTTC
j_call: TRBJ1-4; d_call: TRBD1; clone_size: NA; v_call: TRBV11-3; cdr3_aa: CASSRQGRNEKLFF; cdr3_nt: TGTGCCAGCAGTCGACAGGGGCGTAATGAAAAACTGTTTTTT
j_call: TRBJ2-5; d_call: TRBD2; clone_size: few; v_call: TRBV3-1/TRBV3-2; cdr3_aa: CASSQAGTSGPWGTQYF; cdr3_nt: TGTGCCAGCAGCCAGGCCGGGACTAGCGGACCTTGGGGGACCCAGTACTTC
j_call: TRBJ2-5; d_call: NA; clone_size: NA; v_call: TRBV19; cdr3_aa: CASSSSGLETQYF; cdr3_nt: TGTGCCAGTAGTTCCTCAGGGCTGGAGACCCAGTACTTC
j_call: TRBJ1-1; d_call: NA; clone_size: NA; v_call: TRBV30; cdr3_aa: CAWTLSPVYRANTEAFF; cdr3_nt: TGTGCCTGGACCTTATCCCCTGTATACAGGGCGAACACTGAAGCTTTCTTT
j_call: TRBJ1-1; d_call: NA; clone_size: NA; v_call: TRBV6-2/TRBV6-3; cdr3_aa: CASSYSTGTAFF; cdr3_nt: TGTGCCAGCAGTTACTCAACAGGGACCGCTTTCTTT
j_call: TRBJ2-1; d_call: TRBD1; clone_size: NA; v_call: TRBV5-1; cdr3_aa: CASSFGGTGAYNEQFF; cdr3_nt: TGCGCCAGCAGCTTCGGAGGGACAGGGGCTTACAATGAGCAGTTCTTC
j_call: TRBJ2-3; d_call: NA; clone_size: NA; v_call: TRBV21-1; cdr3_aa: CASSTYRLAGDTDTQYF; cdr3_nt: TGTGCCAGCAGCACCTACCGACTAGCGGGAGACACAGATACGCAGTATTTT
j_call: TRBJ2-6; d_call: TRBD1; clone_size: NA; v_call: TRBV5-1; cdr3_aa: CASSTDRVGSGANVLTF; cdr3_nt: TGCGCCAGCAGCACTGACAGGGTCGGGTCCGGGGCCAACGTCCTGACTTTC